This entry is about one T cell receptor (beta chain). Its antigen is unknown. These data belong to a study of shared clonotypes between healthy human individuals. Overall study: A couple of women and three men aged 18 to 49 made up the donors.

Naivety among CD8 cells was defined by CD45RO negativity and positive CCR7 selection, thereby excluding terminally differentiated effector memory CD45RA+ cells. The assay used deep level. Some clones are missing from TCRdb's copy, which holds only in-frame ones; the method was immunoSEQ multiplex PCR. The sample shows roughly 2.1 million clones, about 93% of them seen only once. Study conclusions and caveats: The genetic and exposure-history diversity represented was limited by few donors.

The receptor was isolated from a man aged 18 to 30 in good health. Some clones in this sample may be carry-over from other donors' samples. The specimen sequenced was naive CD8+ T cells from PBMCs.

The CDR3 DNA reads as TGTGCCAGCAGTTTGCAGGGTGGTGCGCACGAGCAGTACTTC. Amino acid sequence: CASSLQGGAHEQYF. V and J are TRBV27 and TRBJ2-7, with D tentatively TRBD1 (5 bases). V was trimmed by 3 bases and J by 5 bases, leaving 14 bases between them. Germline CDR1 is MNHEY and CDR2 is SMNVEV (reference sequence). The CDR3 contains 14 residues.